This entry lists 10 T cell receptor beta chains sequenced from one sample in a study of blood T cell repertoires in COVID-19 (dated by TCRdb to the early 2020s). Libraries were constructed by the immunoSEQ multiplex PCR assay. TCRdb mirrors the immuneACCESS table, restricted to in-frame sequences. Some clones are absent from its copies; in checked studies, under half trace to an unresolved V gene, and the reason for the others is unknown. This sample is represented by some 73,000 clones; 80% to 90% of them were singletons. The top ten hold about 6% of the sample. The sample was peripheral blood. These receptors were obtained from a man aged 80 or over with COVID-19, enrolled during active disease.

V is TRBV6-4 and J is TRBJ2-2; possibly TRBD1 for D (6 bases). V lost 4 bases and J 4 bases, leaving 10 bases between the germline ends. This CDR3 comprises 14 residues. CDR1 MRHNA and CDR2 SNTAGT come from the germline V gene. The CDR3 bases are TGTGCCAGCAGTGCAACAGGGATCACCGGGGAGCTGTTTTTT. Its protein product is CASSATGITGELFF.

This rearrangement joins TRBV5-1 to TRBJ1-6; weak D call: TRBD1 (6 bases). CDR3 length: 15 amino acids. Germline CDR1 SGHRS, CDR2 YFSETQ. V dropped 3 bases and J dropped 7 bases, with 14 bases sitting between them. The CDR3 reads CASSSNGQLNSPLHF. The CDR3 DNA reads as TGCGCCAGCAGCTCCAATGGACAGTTGAATTCACCCCTCCACTTT. Filled out from reference TRBV5-1 and TRBJ1-6, the complete variable domain reads KAGVTQTPRYLIKTRGQQVTLSCSPISGHRSVSWYQQTPGQGLQFLFEYFSETQRNKGNFPGRFSGRQFSNSRSEMNVSTLELGDSALYLCASSSNGQLNSPLHFGNGTRLTVT.

This chain connects TRBV9 to TRBJ1-2; maybe TRBD1 (6 bases). The CDR3 is made up of 13 amino acids. Germline lookup yields CDR1 SGDLS and CDR2 YYNGEE. The ends were cut back, 5 bases at V and 4 bases at J, with 12 bases in the middle. The CDR3, as DNA: TGTGCCAGCAGGCCAGGGGATGGCTATGGCTACACCTTC. This encodes CASRPGDGYGYTF.

This clone was recorded a few times. J is TRBJ2-5 and V is TRBV29-1; 8 bases are a match to TRBD2. After removal of 2 bases from V and 5 bases from J, the junction contained 7 bases not matched to a gene. CDR3 length equals 14 residues. From germline, CDR1 is SQVTM and CDR2 ANQGSEA. CDR3 nucleotides: TGCAGCGTTGAATCCAATCCGGGGGGGGAGACCCAGTACTTC. This gives the protein CSVESNPGGETQYF.

The V call is TRBV6-5, the J call TRBJ1-3; no firm D call. Germline V gene lookup returns CDR1 MNHEY and CDR2 SVGAGI. The CDR3 sequence is 16 residues long. V lost 2 bases to trimming and J lost 0 bases, with 11 bases between them. Here the CDR3 reads CASSYGQAFSGNTIYF. The CDR3 DNA reads TGTGCCAGCAGTTACGGGCAGGCCTTCTCTGGAAACACCATATATTTT.

The J gene is TRBJ2-3, the V gene TRBV28; 8 bases align to TRBD2. The CDR3 is made up of 15 amino acids. Trimming cost V 10 bases and J 8 bases; bases outside gene matches: 17. The germline gives CDR1 MDHEN, CDR2 SYDVKM. The CDR3 reads CAISIGGTSGGTQYF. The DNA for the CDR3 is TGTGCCATCTCGATCGGGGGGACGAGCGGGGGTACGCAGTATTTT.

This chain uses TRBV10-3 with TRBJ1-1, with a tentative D call TRBD1 (5 bases). Trimming took off 8 bases at V and 2 bases at J, with 12 bases between the two ends. Germline-derived CDR1 and CDR2 are ENHRY and SYGVKD. This CDR3 contains 13 residues. The CDR3 sequence is CAIALDRNTEAFF. The CDR3 DNA reads as TGTGCCATCGCCCTCGACAGAAACACTGAAGCTTTCTTT.

This clone was observed a few times. The V gene is TRBV7-8, the J gene TRBJ1-5; no clear D gene. The germline V gene has CDR1 SGHVS and CDR2 FQNEAQ. CDR3 length: 15 residues. Trimming cost V 4 bases and J 2 bases, with 12 bases left between them. The CDR3 DNA reads as TGTGCCAGCAGCTCAGGCAGGATAGGCAATCAGCCCCAGCATTTT. Amino acids: CASSSGRIGNQPQHF.

The chain is built from TRBV7-2 and TRBJ2-5; D gene uncertain. This CDR3 spans 14 amino acids. Trimming stripped 1 base from V and 6 bases from J, with 12 bases between. The germline gives CDR1 SGHTA, CDR2 FQGNSA. The DNA of the CDR3 is TGTGCCAGCAGCTTAGTCTCTTACAGCCAGACCCAGTACTTC. This sequence encodes CASSLVSYSQTQYF.

The V and J genes are TRBV15 and TRBJ2-1; tentative D call: TRBD2 (5 bases). The CDR3 loop spans 14 amino acids. Per germline, CDR1 LNHNV and CDR2 YYDKDF (reference sequence). V lost 5 bases and J 5 bases, leaving 13 bases between the germline ends. CDR3 protein: CATSPARRDNEQFF. Written as DNA, the CDR3 is TGTGCCACCAGCCCCGCCAGGCGGGACAATGAGCAGTTCTTC. Looking up the rest from reference TRBV15 and TRBJ2-1 gives the full variable domain: DAMVIQNPRYQVTQFGKPVTLSCSQTLNHNVMYWYQQKSSQAPKLLFHYYDKDFNNEADTPDNFQSRRPNTSFCFLDIRSPGLGDTAMYLCATSPARRDNEQFFGPGTRLTVL.